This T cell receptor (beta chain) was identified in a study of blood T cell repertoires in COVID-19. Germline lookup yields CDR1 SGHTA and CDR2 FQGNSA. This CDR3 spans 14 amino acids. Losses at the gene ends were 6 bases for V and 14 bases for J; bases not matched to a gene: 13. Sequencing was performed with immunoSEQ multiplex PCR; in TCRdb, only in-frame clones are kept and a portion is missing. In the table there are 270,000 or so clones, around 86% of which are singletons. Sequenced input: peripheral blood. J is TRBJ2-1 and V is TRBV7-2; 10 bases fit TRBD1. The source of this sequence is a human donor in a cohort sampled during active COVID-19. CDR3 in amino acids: CASRYGQGGPKKFF. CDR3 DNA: TGTGCCAGCAGATATGGACAGGGGGGCCCTAAGAAGTTCTTC. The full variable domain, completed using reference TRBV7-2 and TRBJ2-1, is GAGVSQSPSNKVTEKGKDVELRCDPISGHTALYWYRQSLGQGLEFLIYFQGNSAPDKSGLPSDRFSAERTGGSVSTLTIQRTQQEDSAVYLCASRYGQGGPKKFFGPGTRLTVL.